The sequence of this TCR beta chain was determined in a study of CD8+CD57+ T cells in acquired aplastic anemia. Study-level results: The same twenty-nine CD8+ CDR3 sequences occurred in patients and in controls.

Profiling of TCR beta VDJ combinations and CDR3 sequences used genomic DNA as template. TCRdb used MiXCR to reprocess the reads, holding one entry per CDR3 protein. The data contain roughly 420,000 distinct CDR3 sequences, roughly 64% of them seen just once; the ten biggest clones take up more than 3.5%. This clonotype was seen only a few times. Its antigen is unknown. This receptor was taken from a human donor in good health, serving as a control. What was sequenced was sorted CD4+, CD8+, or CD8+CD57+ T cells (not recorded which) from PBMCs.

CDR3 DNA: TGTGCCAGCAGCTTGGGACCGGGCTACACCTTC. Translating it yields CASSLGPGYTF. The chain has TRBV5-5 and TRBJ1-2; D is unresolved. In germline, CDR1 is SGHKS, CDR2 YYEKEE (reference sequence). This CDR3 has 11 residues. The V gene lost 0 bases and the J gene lost 8 bases, with 5 bases spanning the gap. The whole variable domain, filled in from reference TRBV5-5 and TRBJ1-2, reads DAGVTQSPTHLIKTRGQQVTLRCSPISGHKSVSWYQQVLGQGPQFIFQYYEKEERGRGNFPDRFSARQFPNYSSELNVNALLLGDSALYLCASSLGPGYTFGSGTRLTVV.